What follows are 27 T cell receptor beta chains derived from one specimen sequenced in a study of PD-1 blockade in classical Hodgkin lymphoma. Data came from immunoSEQ multiplex PCR; TCRdb stores just in-frame clones and leaves some out. The sample includes about 33,000 clones, about 72% of them seen just once. Time point: cycle 4 day 1 (C4D1), after 6 weeks of nivolumab. The patients all showed relapse after autologous stem cell transplantation, while their brentuximab vedotin exposure varied. The starting material was peripheral blood mononuclear cells (PBMCs), obtained before the fourth cycle of nivolumab. The receptor source for this set is a human donor with classical Hodgkin lymphoma.

The chain combines TRBV30 with TRBJ2-7; D not certain. Germline V gene sequence: CDR1 GTSNPN, CDR2 SVGIG (reference sequence). Trimming took off 4 bases at V and 0 bases at J, with 10 bases between the two ends. This CDR3 comprises 13 residues. CDR3 DNA: TGTGCCTGGACCTCCTTCAGCTCCTACGAGCAGTACTTC. Protein: CAWTSFSSYEQYF.

The rearrangement links TRBV29-1 to TRBJ1-1; D is possibly TRBD1 (5 bases). The V gene lost 7 bases and the J gene lost 1 base, with 13 bases spanning the gap. Germline V gives CDR1 SQVTM, CDR2 ANQGSEA. This CDR3 comprises 13 residues. CDR3 bases: TGCAGCGCGGAGGAAGGGACGAACACTGAAGCTTTCTTT. Encoded protein: CSAEEGTNTEAFF.

V usage is TRBV6-1 and J usage is TRBJ1-2, with 7 bases aligning to TRBD1. V trimming: 5 bases; J trimming: 4 bases; junction bases outside the gene matches: 10. This CDR3 is 15 amino acids long. Germline values: CDR1 MNHNS, CDR2 SASEGT. CDR3 DNA sequence: TGTGCCAGCAGTATCCGACAGGGTCCTGGCTATGGCTACACCTTC. This gives the protein CASSIRQGPGYGYTF.

The chain couples TRBV6-1 to TRBJ2-5; D ambiguous. CDR1 is MNHNS, CDR2 SASEGT, per germline. The CDR3 runs to 14 residues. V lost 1 base, J lost 4 bases, and 10 bases lay in between. DNA for the CDR3: TGTGCCAGCAGTGAAGGGTCCGATGGAGAGACCCAGTACTTC. Translated, it gives CASSEGSDGETQYF.

This chain uses TRBV18 with TRBJ2-5, with D possibly TRBD1 on 5 matching bases. V was pared by 0 bases and J by 3 bases, with 5 bases between. The germline gives CDR1 KGHSH, CDR2 LQKENI. The length of the CDR3 is 13 residues. The CDR3 sequence: CASSPPTEETQYF. The CDR3 DNA reads TGTGCCAGCTCACCACCGACAGAAGAGACCCAGTACTTC.

This chain joins TRBV7-3 and TRBJ2-1; the D gene is possibly TRBD1 (6 bases). V lost 5 bases, J lost 5 bases, and 16 bases lay in between. The CDR3 runs to 15 residues. The germline CDR1 and CDR2 sequences are SGHTA and FQGTGA. The CDR3 DNA reads TGTGCCAGCAGCGAAAGGGGGTTGATGAACAATGAGCAGTTCTTC. It yields the protein CASSERGLMNNEQFF.

The chain employs TRBV7-9 and TRBJ2-1, with 8 nucleotides matching TRBD1. CDR1 is SEHNR and CDR2 is FQNEAQ in the germline V gene (reference sequence). Germline trimming cut 6 bases from V and 4 bases from J; bases unmatched to any gene: 8. This CDR3 is built from 15 residues. The CDR3 spells CASSQGADGYNEQFF. In nucleotides, the CDR3 is TGTGCCAGCAGTCAGGGGGCGGACGGATACAATGAGCAGTTCTTC.

This clone appeared a few times. The CDR3 loop is CSVGPLGGEAFF. The CDR3 DNA sequence: TGCAGCGTTGGCCCCTTAGGGGGGGAAGCTTTCTTT. The V gene is TRBV29-1, the J gene TRBJ1-1; D may be TRBD1 (6 bases). CDR1 and CDR2 (germline): SQVTM, ANQGSEA. Deletions cut 4 bases from V and 8 bases from J, with 14 bases between. There are 12 residues in the CDR3.

The chain employs TRBV27 and TRBJ2-2, with a possible D match to TRBD2 (6 bases). Germline CDR1 reads MNHEY; CDR2 reads SMNVEV (reference sequence). This CDR3 is built from 15 residues. Trimming stripped 5 bases from V and 3 bases from J, with 13 bases between. The CDR3 region is CASSPGTGDTGELFF. In DNA, the CDR3 is TGTGCCAGCAGTCCAGGGACTGGGGACACCGGGGAGCTGTTTTTT.

This clone has more than one count but fewer than ten. V gene TRBV6-5 combines with J gene TRBJ2-1, with TRBD1 identical over 7 bases. This CDR3 is built from 14 residues. V trimming: 2 bases; J trimming: 8 bases; junction bases outside the gene matches: 6. Germline V gives CDR1 MNHEY, CDR2 SVGAGI. This CDR3 is CASSYLGQADEQFF. Written as DNA, the CDR3 is TGTGCCAGCAGTTACCTCGGACAGGCGGATGAGCAGTTCTTC.

The rearrangement joins TRBV19 to TRBJ2-4; D is possibly TRBD1 or TRBD2 (5 bases each). The V gene lost 6 bases and the J gene lost 7 bases, with 19 bases spanning the gap. CDR1 and CDR2 (germline): LNHDA, SQIVND (reference sequence). This CDR3 has 15 amino acids. CDR3 sequence: CASSLGMARENIQYF. The CDR3 nucleotides read TGTGCCAGTAGCCTAGGGATGGCCAGGGAGAACATTCAGTACTTC.

This clone was observed a handful of times. The rearrangement uses TRBV10-2 and TRBJ1-1, with D perhaps matching TRBD1 (5 bases). Germline V lookup: CDR1 WSHSY, CDR2 SAAADI. Trimming removed 6 bases from V and 6 bases from J, with 11 bases in between. The CDR3 length is 12 residues. The CDR3 is CASRRTGAEAFF. DNA of the CDR3: TGCGCCAGCAGACGAACAGGAGCTGAAGCTTTCTTT.

This sequence joins TRBV11-2 and TRBJ1-2; D not certain. V lost 0 bases and J lost 4, with 6 bases in between. Germline lookup yields CDR1 SGHAT and CDR2 FQNNGV. This CDR3 spans 13 amino acids. The CDR3 protein is CASSLEGSYGYTF. As DNA, the CDR3 is TGTGCCAGCAGCTTAGAGGGGAGCTATGGCTACACCTTC.

The CDR3 is CASSYSAGHSGNTIYF. The CDR3 DNA reads as TGTGCCAGCAGTTACTCGGCAGGACACTCTGGAAACACCATATATTTT. The rearrangement links TRBV6-6 to TRBJ1-3; D is possibly TRBD1 (5 bases). Germline CDR1 and CDR2: MNHNY and SVGAGI (reference sequence). The CDR3 sequence is 16 residues long. V lost 0 bases and J 0 bases, leaving 9 bases between the germline ends.

V is TRBV6-4 and J is TRBJ1-4; D call uncertain. V was cut by 0 bases and J by 13 bases, with 15 bases left in between. Looked up from germline, CDR1 is MRHNA and CDR2 is SNTAGT. The CDR3 spans 14 residues. The CDR3: CASSDSETSTVLFF. The CDR3 nucleotides are TGTGCCAGCAGTGACTCGGAGACTTCAACCGTACTGTTTTTT.

The chain couples TRBV5-1 to TRBJ2-5, with a tentative D call TRBD1 (6 bases). The germline V and J ends were trimmed by 0 bases and 4 bases, with 16 bases remaining between them. Germline CDR1 and CDR2: SGHRS and YFSETQ. The CDR3 has 16 residues. The CDR3 region is CASSLAGDGVLETQYF. Written as DNA, the CDR3 is TGCGCCAGCAGCTTGGCAGGGGATGGGGTGTTAGAGACCCAGTACTTC.

CDR3 residues: CASRPLPGEAFF. The CDR3 nucleotides are TGTGCCAGCAGACCCCTCCCGGGGGAAGCTTTCTTT. The rearrangement links TRBV28 to TRBJ1-1; D is unresolved. Germline V gene lookup returns CDR1 MDHEN and CDR2 SYDVKM. The CDR3 runs to 12 residues. Trimming cost V 6 bases and J 8 bases, with 13 bases left between them. Looking up the rest from reference TRBV28 and TRBJ1-1 gives the full variable domain: DVKVTQSSRYLVKRTGEKVFLECVQDMDHENMFWYRQDPGLGLRLIYFSYDVKMKEKGDIPEGYSVSREKKERFSLILESASTNQTSMYLCASRPLPGEAFFGQGTRLTVV.

This clone has only a few counts. V and J are TRBV27 and TRBJ1-4; D call uncertain. Trimming stripped 4 bases from V and 5 bases from J, with 11 bases between. The CDR3 loop spans 14 amino acids. Germline CDR1 reads MNHEY; CDR2 reads SMNVEV (reference sequence). CDR3 sequence reads: CASSSQIRNEKLFF. The CDR3 DNA is TGTGCCAGCAGTTCACAAATACGGAATGAAAAACTGTTTTTT. The full variable domain, rest sourced from reference TRBV27 and TRBJ1-4, is EAQVTQNPRYLITVTGKKLTVTCSQNMNHEYMSWYRQDPGLGLRQIYYSMNVEVTDKGDVPEGYKVSRKEKRNFPLILESPSPNQTSLYFCASSSQIRNEKLFFGSGTQLSVL.

A few counts support this clone. The V gene is TRBV7-3, the J gene TRBJ1-2; a possible D gene is TRBD1 (5 bases). The V and J ends lost 5 bases and 0 bases respectively, with 16 bases between them. CDR3 length: 16 residues. CDR1 is SGHTA, CDR2 FQGTGA, per germline. The CDR3 coding sequence is TGTGCCAGCAGCCCCGAGGGGTTCGACACTAACTATGGCTACACCTTC. It yields the protein CASSPEGFDTNYGYTF. The whole variable domain, remainder taken from reference TRBV7-3 and TRBJ1-2, is GAGVSQTPSNKVTEKGKYVELRCDPISGHTALYWYRQSLGQGPEFLIYFQGTGAADDSGLPNDRFFAVRPEGSVSTLKIQRTERGDSAVYLCASSPEGFDTNYGYTFGSGTRLTVV.

The chain links TRBV9 to TRBJ2-5; no clear D gene. Germline V lookup: CDR1 SGDLS, CDR2 YYNGEE. The length of the CDR3 is 11 residues. V lost 3 bases to trimming and J lost 4 bases, with 4 bases between them. Written as DNA, the CDR3 is TGTGCCAGCAGCGGGGCAGAGACCCAGTACTTC. Its translation: CASSGAETQYF. Complete variable domain (other parts from reference TRBV9 and TRBJ2-5): DSGVTQTPKHLITATGQRVTLRCSPRSGDLSVYWYQQSLDQGLQFLIQYYNGEERAKGNILERFSAQQFPDLHSELNLSSLELGDSALYFCASSGAETQYFGPGTRLLVL.

The chain has TRBV13 and TRBJ1-4, with a weak D call TRBD1 (5 bases). CDR1 is PRHDT, CDR2 FYEKMQ, per germline (reference sequence). V lost 5 bases, J lost 5 bases, and 12 bases lay in between. The CDR3 is 14 amino acids. In DNA form, the CDR3 reads TGTGCCAGCAGCAACCAGGGCCTGAATGAAAAACTGTTTTTT. Translation gives CASSNQGLNEKLFF.

This chain joins TRBV9 and TRBJ2-7; possibly TRBD1 for D (7 bases). CDR3 length: 14 amino acids. V was trimmed by 3 bases and J by 7 bases, leaving 17 bases between them. Germline V gene lookup returns CDR1 SGDLS and CDR2 YYNGEE. The CDR3 DNA follows: TGTGCCAGCAGCGCAGGGGGGTCGCTGAGGGAGCAGTACTTC. Its protein product is CASSAGGSLREQYF. The variable domain in full, completed from reference TRBV9 and TRBJ2-7, reads DSGVTQTPKHLITATGQRVTLRCSPRSGDLSVYWYQQSLDQGLQFLIQYYNGEERAKGNILERFSAQQFPDLHSELNLSSLELGDSALYFCASSAGGSLREQYFGPGTRLTVT.

There are a few counts of this clone. The chain has TRBV7-3 and TRBJ2-5; 14 bases are shared with TRBD2. The trim removed 4 bases at V and 4 bases at J, leaving 8 bases unmatched. This CDR3 contains 17 residues. Germline values: CDR1 SGHTA, CDR2 FQGTGA. CDR3 protein: CASSSLGGLAGGETQYF. The CDR3 region has the DNA TGTGCCAGCAGCTCCTTAGGTGGACTAGCGGGGGGAGAGACCCAGTACTTC.

The genes are TRBV27 and TRBJ2-5, with 7 bases lining up with TRBD1. CDR1 and CDR2 from the germline V gene are MNHEY and SMNVEV (reference sequence). Trimming took 8 bases from V and 7 from J; bases not matched to a gene: 22. CDR3 length: 17 amino acids. Written as DNA, the CDR3 is TGTGCCAGCGGAGTCCCCCAGACAGGGTACGGTTTCGGGACCCAGTACTTC. This translates into CASGVPQTGYGFGTQYF.

The chain combines TRBV19 with TRBJ1-1; D call uncertain. There are 13 residues in the CDR3. Germline loops: CDR1 LNHDA, CDR2 SQIVND (reference sequence). Trimming removed 5 bases at V and 3 bases at J, with 10 bases between. The CDR3 region is CASSGWKDTEAFF. CDR3 bases: TGTGCCAGTAGTGGGTGGAAGGACACTGAAGCTTTCTTT. The variable domain in full, completed from reference TRBV19 and TRBJ1-1, reads DGGITQSPKYLFRKEGQNVTLSCEQNLNHDAMYWYRQDPGQGLRLIYYSQIVNDFQKGDIAEGYSVSREKKESFPLTVTSAQKNPTAFYLCASSGWKDTEAFFGQGTRLTVV.

The rearrangement uses TRBV6-6 and TRBJ2-5; D not resolved. V was shortened by 5 bases and J by 0 bases, with 13 bases between the two germline ends. The length of the CDR3 is 15 residues. CDR1 and CDR2 from the germline V gene are MNHNY and SVGAGI (reference sequence). CDR3 DNA sequence: TGTGCCAGCAGTCCCACATGGGTAAACCAAGAGACCCAGTACTTC. Translation: CASSPTWVNQETQYF.

This clone was counted once. Other DNA sequences in this sample translate to the same CDR3. Written as DNA, the CDR3 is TGTGCCAGCAGCGTAGGGGCCGACAATGAGCAGTTCTTC. It codes for CASSVGADNEQFF. The V call is TRBV9, the J call TRBJ2-1, with D unclear. Trimming cost V 0 bases and J 5 bases, with 6 bases left between them. The CDR3 consists of 13 residues. CDR1 is SGDLS and CDR2 is YYNGEE in the germline V gene.